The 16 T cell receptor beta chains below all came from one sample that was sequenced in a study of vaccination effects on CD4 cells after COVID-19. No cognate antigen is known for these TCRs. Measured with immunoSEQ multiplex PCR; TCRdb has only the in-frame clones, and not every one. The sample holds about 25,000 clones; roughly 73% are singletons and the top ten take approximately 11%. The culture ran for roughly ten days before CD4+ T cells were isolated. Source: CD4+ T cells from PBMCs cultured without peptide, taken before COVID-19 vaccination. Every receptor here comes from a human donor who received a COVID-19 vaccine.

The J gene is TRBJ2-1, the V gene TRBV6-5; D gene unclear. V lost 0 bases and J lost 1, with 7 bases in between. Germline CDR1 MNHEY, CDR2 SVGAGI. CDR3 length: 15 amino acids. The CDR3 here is CASSYSWVSYNEQFF. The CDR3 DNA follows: TGTGCCAGCAGTTACTCGTGGGTTTCCTACAATGAGCAGTTCTTC.

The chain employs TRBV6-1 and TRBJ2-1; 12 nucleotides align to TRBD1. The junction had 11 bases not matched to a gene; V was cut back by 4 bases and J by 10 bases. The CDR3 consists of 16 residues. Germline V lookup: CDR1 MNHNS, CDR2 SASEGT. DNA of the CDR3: TGTGCCAGCAGTGGTTTGCCGGGACAGGGGGCCCGCGAGCAGTTCTTC. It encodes CASSGLPGQGAREQFF.

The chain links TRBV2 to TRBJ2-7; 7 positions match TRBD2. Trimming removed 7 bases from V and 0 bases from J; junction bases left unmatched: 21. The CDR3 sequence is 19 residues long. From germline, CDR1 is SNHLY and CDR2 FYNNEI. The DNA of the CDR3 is TGTGCCAGCATCGACCGCACCACCCCGGGGCGGGGGTTCTCCTACGAGCAGTACTTC. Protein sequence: CASIDRTTPGRGFSYEQYF.

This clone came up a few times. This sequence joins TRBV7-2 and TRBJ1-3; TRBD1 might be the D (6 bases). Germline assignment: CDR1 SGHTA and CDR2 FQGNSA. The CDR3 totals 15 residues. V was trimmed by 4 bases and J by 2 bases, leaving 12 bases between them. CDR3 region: CASSSGGRAGNTIYF. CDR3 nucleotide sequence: TGTGCCAGCAGCTCCGGGGGCAGGGCTGGAAACACCATATATTTT.

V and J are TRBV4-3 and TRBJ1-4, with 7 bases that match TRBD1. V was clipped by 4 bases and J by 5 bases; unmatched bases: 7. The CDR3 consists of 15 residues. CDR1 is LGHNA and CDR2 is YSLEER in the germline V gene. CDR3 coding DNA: TGCGCCAGCAGCCGGGTAGACAGGGTGAATGAAAAACTGTTTTTT. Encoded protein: CASSRVDRVNEKLFF.

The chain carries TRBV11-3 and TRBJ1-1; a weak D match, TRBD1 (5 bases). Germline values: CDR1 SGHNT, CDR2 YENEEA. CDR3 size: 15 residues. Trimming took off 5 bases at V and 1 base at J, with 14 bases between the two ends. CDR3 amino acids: CASSHAGRGNTEAFF. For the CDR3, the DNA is TGTGCCAGCAGCCACGCAGGGAGGGGGAACACTGAAGCTTTCTTT. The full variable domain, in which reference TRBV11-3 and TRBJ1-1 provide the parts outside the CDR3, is EAGVVQSPRYKIIEKKQPVAFWCNPISGHNTLYWYLQNLGQGPELLIRYENEEAVDDSQLPKDRFSAERLKGVDSTLKIQPAELGDSAVYLCASSHAGRGNTEAFFGQGTRLTVV.

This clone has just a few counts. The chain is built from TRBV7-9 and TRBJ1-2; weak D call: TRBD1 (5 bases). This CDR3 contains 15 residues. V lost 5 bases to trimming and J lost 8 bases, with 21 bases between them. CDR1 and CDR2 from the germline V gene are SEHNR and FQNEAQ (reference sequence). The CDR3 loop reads CASSLQGTPDKGYTF. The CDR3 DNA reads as TGTGCCAGCAGCCTTCAGGGTACTCCAGATAAGGGCTACACCTTC.

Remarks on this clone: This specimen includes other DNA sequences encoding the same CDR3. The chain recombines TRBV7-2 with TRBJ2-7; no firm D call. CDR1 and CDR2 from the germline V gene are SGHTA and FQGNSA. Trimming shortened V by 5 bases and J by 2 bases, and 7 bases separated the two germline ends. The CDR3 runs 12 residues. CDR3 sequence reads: CASSPRAYEQYF. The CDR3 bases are TGTGCCAGCAGCCCTAGAGCCTACGAGCAGTACTTC.

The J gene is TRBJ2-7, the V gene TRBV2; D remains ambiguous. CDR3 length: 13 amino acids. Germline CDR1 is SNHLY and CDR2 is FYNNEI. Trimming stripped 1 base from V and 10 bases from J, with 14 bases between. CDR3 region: CASSEGAPYGQYF. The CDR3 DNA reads TGTGCCAGCAGTGAAGGGGCCCCCTACGGCCAGTACTTC. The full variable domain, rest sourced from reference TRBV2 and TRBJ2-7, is EPEVTQTPSHQVTQMGQEVILRCVPISNHLYFYWYRQILGQKVEFLVSFYNNEISEKSEIFDDQFSVERPDGSNFTLKIRSTKLEDSAMYFCASSEGAPYGQYFGPGTRLTVT.

The CDR3 sequence is CASSPRASGRAGGTDTQYF. The DNA of the CDR3 is TGTGCCAGCTCACCACGAGCTAGCGGGAGGGCCGGGGGCACAGATACGCAGTATTTT. The J gene is TRBJ2-3, the V gene TRBV18, with 12 bases fitting TRBD2. With V trimmed by 1 base and J by 1 base, 9 bases remained unmatched. CDR1 and CDR2 from the germline V gene are KGHSH and LQKENI. The CDR3 totals 19 residues.

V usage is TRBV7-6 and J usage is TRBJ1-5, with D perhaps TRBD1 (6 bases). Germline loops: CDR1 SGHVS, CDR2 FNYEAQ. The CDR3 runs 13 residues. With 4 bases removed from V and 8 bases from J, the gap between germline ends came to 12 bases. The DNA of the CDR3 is TGTGCCAGCAGCTCGGGGGCCCAAAAGCCCCAGCATTTT. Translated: CASSSGAQKPQHF.

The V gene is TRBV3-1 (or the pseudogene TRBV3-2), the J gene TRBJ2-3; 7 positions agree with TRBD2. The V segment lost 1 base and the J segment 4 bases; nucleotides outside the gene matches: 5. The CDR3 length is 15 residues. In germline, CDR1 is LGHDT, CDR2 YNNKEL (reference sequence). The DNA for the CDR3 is TGTGCCAGCAGCCAAGGCGGGAGTTTAGCAGATACGCAGTATTTT. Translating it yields CASSQGGSLADTQYF.

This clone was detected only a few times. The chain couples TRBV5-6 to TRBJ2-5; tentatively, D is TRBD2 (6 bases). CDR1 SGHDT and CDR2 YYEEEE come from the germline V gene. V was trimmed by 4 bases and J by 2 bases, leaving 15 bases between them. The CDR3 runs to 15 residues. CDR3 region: CASSHTPGLQETQYF. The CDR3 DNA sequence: TGTGCCAGCAGCCATACACCCGGACTACAAGAGACCCAGTACTTC. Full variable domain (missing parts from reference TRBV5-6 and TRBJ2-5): DAGVTQSPTHLIKTRGQQVTLRCSPKSGHDTVSWYQQALGQGPQFIFQYYEEEERQRGNFPDRFSGHQFPNYSSELNVNALLLGDSALYLCASSHTPGLQETQYFGPGTRLLVL.

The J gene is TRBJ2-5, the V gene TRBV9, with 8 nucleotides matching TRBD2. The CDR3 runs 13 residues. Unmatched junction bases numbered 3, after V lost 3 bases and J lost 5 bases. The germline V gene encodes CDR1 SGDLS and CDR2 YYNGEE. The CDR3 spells CASSGSGKETQYF. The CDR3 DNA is TGTGCCAGCAGCGGTAGCGGGAAGGAGACCCAGTACTTC.

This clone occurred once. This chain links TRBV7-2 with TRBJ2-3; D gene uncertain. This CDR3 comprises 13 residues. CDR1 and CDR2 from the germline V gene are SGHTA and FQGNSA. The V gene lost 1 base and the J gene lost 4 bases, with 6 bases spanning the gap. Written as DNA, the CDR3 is TGTGCCAGCAGCTTAGGGGTCCCAGATACGCAGTATTTT. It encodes CASSLGVPDTQYF.

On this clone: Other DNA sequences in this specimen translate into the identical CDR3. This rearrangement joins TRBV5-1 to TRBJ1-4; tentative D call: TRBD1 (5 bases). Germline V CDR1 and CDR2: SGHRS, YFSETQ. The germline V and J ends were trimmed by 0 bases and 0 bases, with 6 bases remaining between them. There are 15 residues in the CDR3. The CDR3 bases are TGCGCCAGCAGCTTGGCGGGGGCAACTAATGAAAAACTGTTTTTT. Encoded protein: CASSLAGATNEKLFF.